These 28 T cell receptor beta chains originate from one sample sequenced in a study of T-cell memory formation after mild COVID-19. Using its own MiXCR run on the 5' RACE reads, TCRdb lists one record per CDR3 protein. The repertoire holds some 290,000 distinct CDR3 sequences, around 16% seen once, with 22% in the top ten. The sequencing sample was made of PBMCs or a T cell subset sorted from them (not recorded which). Receptor source: a man younger than 30 who had mild COVID-19 (a few samples of this study predate the infection). Cell type and time point are not known.

This chain links TRBV5-6 with TRBJ2-2; D is perhaps TRBD1 (5 bases). CDR1 and CDR2 (germline): SGHDT, YYEEEE. This CDR3 spans 14 amino acids. V was pared by 4 bases and J by 1 base, with 8 bases between. Here the CDR3 reads CASSDRLNTGELFF. As DNA, the CDR3 is TGTGCCAGCAGCGACAGACTGAACACCGGGGAGCTGTTTTTT.

This clonotype has a count of ten or more. The chain recombines TRBV20-1 with TRBJ2-1, with D tentatively TRBD2 (5 bases). Deletions cut 5 bases from V and 6 bases from J, with 14 bases between. Germline-derived CDR1 and CDR2 are DFQATT and SNEGSKA (reference sequence). The CDR3 totals 13 residues. In DNA form, the CDR3 reads TGCAGTGCTCTAACTAGAGGCACCAATGAGCAGTTCTTC. It codes for CSALTRGTNEQFF.

The gene calls are TRBV4-1 and TRBJ2-3, with D possibly being TRBD1 or TRBD2 (6 bases each). The length of the CDR3 is 15 residues. Germline V gives CDR1 MGHRA, CDR2 YSYEKL. With 0 bases removed from V and 6 bases from J, the gap between germline ends came to 13 bases. CDR3 amino acids: CASSQDQLGGDTQYF. CDR3 in DNA: TGCGCCAGCAGCCAAGATCAACTAGGGGGGGATACGCAGTATTTT.

This clonotype was counted a few times. V is TRBV7-2 and J is TRBJ2-3; 8 positions match TRBD2. Germline V gene sequence: CDR1 SGHTA, CDR2 FQGNSA. Germline trimming cut 5 bases from V and 8 bases from J; bases unmatched to any gene: 12. The CDR3 is 15 residues long. CDR3 in DNA: TGTGCCAGCAGCCCAGTCGCGGGGGGCCTTGGTACGCAGTATTTT. Protein: CASSPVAGGLGTQYF.

This clonotype has a handful of counts. Here the CDR3 reads CASRDGTSTGPQHF. CDR3 nucleotide sequence: TGTGCCAGTCGGGACGGGACATCAACGGGGCCCCAGCATTTT. V gene TRBV2 combines with J gene TRBJ1-5; tentatively, D is TRBD1 (6 bases). V gave up 9 bases and J gave up 9 bases, with 21 bases separating them. Germline CDR1 reads SNHLY; CDR2 reads FYNNEI. This CDR3 contains 14 residues.

This rearrangement joins TRBV7-8 to TRBJ2-2; TRBD2 might be the D (6 bases). The CDR3 consists of 15 residues. In germline, CDR1 is SGHVS, CDR2 FQNEAQ. The V gene lost 5 bases and the J gene lost 7 bases, with 17 bases spanning the gap. As DNA, the CDR3 is TGTGCCAGCAGCCCACTCGGGGGTCGCATCGGGGAGCTGTTTTTT. Translation: CASSPLGGRIGELFF.

The CDR3 DNA reads as TGTGCCAGCAGCTCTGGGGCCGGTGTGGGGAATGAGCAGTTCTTC. It translates to CASSSGAGVGNEQFF. The V call is TRBV7-9, the J call TRBJ2-1, with D possibly TRBD1 on 5 matching bases. CDR1 and CDR2 from the germline V gene are SEHNR and FQNEAQ (reference sequence). V lost 4 bases, J lost 7 bases, and 17 bases lay in between. The CDR3 sequence is 15 residues long.

This clonotype was observed a few times. This chain joins TRBV5-1 and TRBJ1-6; D is ambiguous. The CDR3 runs to 16 residues. Trimming left V 4 bases short and J 5 bases short, with 16 bases between. Germline CDR1 SGHRS, CDR2 YFSETQ. CDR3 sequence (DNA): TGCGCCAGCAGCCTTCTCGGACGTGAGAATAATTCACCCCTCCACTTT. Its translation is CASSLLGRENNSPLHF.

A single count supports this clonotype. CDR3 amino acids: CASSRRRSSGGFSYDEQYF. The CDR3 coding sequence is TGTGCCAGCAGCAGACGACGATCTAGCGGGGGGTTTTCCTATGACGAGCAGTACTTC. The rearrangement uses TRBV7-9 and TRBJ2-7; 11 nucleotides agree with TRBD2. The CDR3 length is 19 residues. The germline CDR1 and CDR2 sequences are SEHNR and FQNEAQ (reference sequence). With V trimmed by 5 bases and J by 5 bases, 20 bases remained unmatched.

The chain carries TRBV6-2 or TRBV6-3 and TRBJ1-6; D gene uncertain. This CDR3 has 16 residues. With 2 bases removed from V and 7 bases from J, the gap between germline ends came to 15 bases. In germline, CDR1 is MNHEY, CDR2 SVGEGT. CDR3 in amino acids: CASSYPDAGMNSPLHF. For the CDR3, the DNA is TGTGCCAGCAGTTACCCGGACGCGGGGATGAATTCACCCCTCCACTTT.

The rearrangement joins TRBV7-8 to TRBJ2-3; D not certain. V lost 7 bases and J 5 bases, leaving 13 bases between the germline ends. The CDR3 totals 13 residues. CDR1 and CDR2 (germline): SGHVS, FQNEAQ. The CDR3 nucleotides are TGTGCCAGCACCTCACCCCCTCGAGATACGCAGTATTTT. Its translation: CASTSPPRDTQYF.

In its sample, this clonotype was seen a few times. V is TRBV19 and J is TRBJ1-1; D not resolved. Germline V gene sequence: CDR1 LNHDA, CDR2 SQIVND (reference sequence). This CDR3 region has 14 residues. V was pared by 3 bases and J by 2 bases, with 10 bases between. The CDR3 here is CASSIFYSNTEAFF. DNA for the CDR3: TGTGCCAGTAGTATTTTTTACAGTAACACTGAAGCTTTCTTT.

This clonotype was picked up a small number of times. The chain uses TRBV11-2 and TRBJ2-1; the D gene is possibly TRBD1 (7 bases). Germline values: CDR1 SGHAT, CDR2 FQNNGV. The CDR3 is 17 amino acids. V lost 1 base, J lost 4 bases, and 17 bases lay in between. The CDR3 region has the DNA TGTGCCAGCAGCTTAGGGTACCAGGGGGGCTTATACAATGAGCAGTTCTTC. As protein: CASSLGYQGGLYNEQFF.

This chain uses TRBV2 with TRBJ2-3, with D tentatively TRBD2 (5 bases). V lost 7 bases and J 0 bases, leaving 20 bases between the germline ends. This CDR3 contains 17 residues. The germline V gene encodes CDR1 SNHLY and CDR2 FYNNEI. CDR3 in amino acids: CASTEGRVKTSTDTQYF. The CDR3 DNA is TGTGCCAGCACCGAAGGGCGGGTTAAAACTAGCACAGATACGCAGTATTTT.

The CDR3 DNA reads TGTGCCAGCAGCCCCCGGACGGGGTATGGCTACACCTTC. Amino acids: CASSPRTGYGYTF. The rearrangement uses TRBV14 and TRBJ1-2; no clear D. Germline V lookup: CDR1 SGHDN, CDR2 FVKESK. The length of the CDR3 is 13 residues. Trimming left V 4 bases short and J 5 bases short, with 11 bases between.

Ten or more counts support this clonotype. This chain uses TRBV7-2 with TRBJ2-3; TRBD2 matches 7 bases. Germline assignment: CDR1 SGHTA and CDR2 FQGNSA. V trimming: 4 bases; J trimming: 2 bases; junction bases outside the gene matches: 9. This CDR3 is 16 amino acids long. For the CDR3, the DNA is TGTGCCAGCAGCTCGTACTCGGGGGGACTCACAGATACGCAGTATTTT. Protein product: CASSSYSGGLTDTQYF.

The chain carries TRBV4-3 and TRBJ1-3; the D is unclear. V lost 0 bases, J lost 4 bases, and 10 bases lay in between. Germline CDR1 reads LGHNA; CDR2 reads YSLEER. The CDR3 totals 15 residues. The CDR3 DNA reads TGCGCCAGCAGCCAAGATTTTCCCCAGGGAAACACCATATATTTT. This codes for CASSQDFPQGNTIYF.

This clonotype has only a few counts. The CDR3 sequence: CASSSDIYNEQFF. As DNA, the CDR3 is TGCGCCAGCAGCTCGGACATCTACAATGAGCAGTTCTTC. The genes are TRBV5-1 and TRBJ2-1, with D tentatively TRBD1 (5 bases). V was clipped by 3 bases and J by 3 bases, with 7 bases between them. Germline lookup yields CDR1 SGHRS and CDR2 YFSETQ. The CDR3 is made up of 13 amino acids.

This clonotype was seen a handful of times. V is TRBV20-1 and J is TRBJ2-2; no reliable D call. Germline CDR1 reads DFQATT; CDR2 reads SNEGSKA (reference sequence). The V gene lost 5 bases and the J gene lost 2 bases, with 9 bases spanning the gap. CDR3 length: 13 amino acids. The CDR3 nucleotides read TGCAGTGCTGGACGGACCAACACCGGGGAGCTGTTTTTT. It specifies CSAGRTNTGELFF.

This clonotype occurred a few times. The chain links TRBV4-1 to TRBJ2-5, with 8 positions matching TRBD1. J lost 1 base, V lost 2 bases, and 18 bases had no gene match. CDR1 is MGHRA, CDR2 YSYEKL, per germline. There are 20 residues in the CDR3. The CDR3 DNA is TGCGCCAGCAGCCAACAGGGGGCCGGGACTCCGTCCCTTTTCCAAGAGACCCAGTACTTC. Its translation is CASSQQGAGTPSLFQETQYF.

This clonotype was picked up a small number of times. The V call is TRBV6-1, the J call TRBJ1-5; D not resolved. Germline loops: CDR1 MNHNS, CDR2 SASEGT. V was clipped by 2 bases and J by 5 bases, with 16 bases between them. This CDR3 has 16 residues. The CDR3 coding sequence is TGTGCCAGCAGTGAACGGGTCCTTGGTTACGATCAGCCCCAGCATTTT. Encoded protein: CASSERVLGYDQPQHF.

The rearrangement links TRBV25-1 to TRBJ1-2, with D possibly being TRBD1 (6 bases). Looked up from germline, CDR1 is MGHDK and CDR2 is SYGVNS. This CDR3 contains 15 residues. V dropped 2 bases and J dropped 1 base, with 11 bases sitting between them. The DNA of the CDR3 is TGTGCCAGCAGTGAAGGAGGCAGGGGTAACTATGGCTACACCTTC. Protein product: CASSEGGRGNYGYTF.

The rearrangement joins TRBV30 to TRBJ1-1, with no clear D. Germline lookup yields CDR1 GTSNPN and CDR2 SVGIG (reference sequence). V lost 5 bases and J 8 bases, leaving 12 bases between the germline ends. The CDR3 is made up of 11 amino acids. CDR3 amino acids: CAWLEAGEAFF. CDR3 sequence (DNA): TGTGCCTGGCTCGAGGCAGGCGAAGCTTTCTTT.

This clonotype was observed a handful of times. The CDR3 nucleotides are TGTGCCAGCAGCTTAGCACCGGGACGGAACACTGAAGCTTTCTTT. Its translation is CASSLAPGRNTEAFF. The J gene is TRBJ1-1, the V gene TRBV11-1; weak D call: TRBD1 (5 bases). This CDR3 contains 15 residues. Germline loops: CDR1 SGHAT, CDR2 FQDESV (reference sequence). The V gene lost 0 bases and the J gene lost 1 base, with 9 bases spanning the gap.

V is TRBV4-3 and J is TRBJ2-1; D possibly corresponds to TRBD1 (6 bases). The CDR3 extends over 16 amino acids. V gave up 1 base and J gave up 1 base, with 11 bases separating them. The germline CDR1 and CDR2 sequences are LGHNA and YSLEER. This CDR3 is CASSQAPGQSYNEQFF. In DNA, the CDR3 is TGCGCCAGCAGCCAAGCCCCCGGACAGTCCTACAATGAGCAGTTCTTC.

This clonotype showed up just a few times. The chain carries TRBV7-8 and TRBJ1-5, with TRBD1 identical over 9 bases. Germline V gives CDR1 SGHVS, CDR2 FQNEAQ. J lost 4 bases, V lost 2 bases, and 6 bases had no gene match. The length of the CDR3 is 16 residues. CDR3 in DNA: TGTGCCAGCAGCTTACAGACAGGGGGGGGGAATCAGCCCCAGCATTTT. Translating it yields CASSLQTGGGNQPQHF.

This sequence joins TRBV12-3 or TRBV12-4 and TRBJ2-5; D uncertain. CDR3 length: 13 amino acids. Deletions cut 8 bases from V and 0 bases from J, with 10 bases between. CDR3 in amino acids: CASVSYNQETQYF. CDR3 sequence (DNA): TGTGCCAGCGTCTCCTATAACCAAGAGACCCAGTACTTC.

This sequence joins TRBV7-2 and TRBJ1-1; D gene ambiguous. V was cut by 1 base and J by 6 bases, with 6 bases left in between. The CDR3 spans 12 residues. The V gene's germline CDR1 is SGHTA and CDR2 FQGNSA. CDR3 DNA: TGTGCCAGCAGCTTAGATCGCGCTGAAGCTTTCTTT. It translates to CASSLDRAEAFF.